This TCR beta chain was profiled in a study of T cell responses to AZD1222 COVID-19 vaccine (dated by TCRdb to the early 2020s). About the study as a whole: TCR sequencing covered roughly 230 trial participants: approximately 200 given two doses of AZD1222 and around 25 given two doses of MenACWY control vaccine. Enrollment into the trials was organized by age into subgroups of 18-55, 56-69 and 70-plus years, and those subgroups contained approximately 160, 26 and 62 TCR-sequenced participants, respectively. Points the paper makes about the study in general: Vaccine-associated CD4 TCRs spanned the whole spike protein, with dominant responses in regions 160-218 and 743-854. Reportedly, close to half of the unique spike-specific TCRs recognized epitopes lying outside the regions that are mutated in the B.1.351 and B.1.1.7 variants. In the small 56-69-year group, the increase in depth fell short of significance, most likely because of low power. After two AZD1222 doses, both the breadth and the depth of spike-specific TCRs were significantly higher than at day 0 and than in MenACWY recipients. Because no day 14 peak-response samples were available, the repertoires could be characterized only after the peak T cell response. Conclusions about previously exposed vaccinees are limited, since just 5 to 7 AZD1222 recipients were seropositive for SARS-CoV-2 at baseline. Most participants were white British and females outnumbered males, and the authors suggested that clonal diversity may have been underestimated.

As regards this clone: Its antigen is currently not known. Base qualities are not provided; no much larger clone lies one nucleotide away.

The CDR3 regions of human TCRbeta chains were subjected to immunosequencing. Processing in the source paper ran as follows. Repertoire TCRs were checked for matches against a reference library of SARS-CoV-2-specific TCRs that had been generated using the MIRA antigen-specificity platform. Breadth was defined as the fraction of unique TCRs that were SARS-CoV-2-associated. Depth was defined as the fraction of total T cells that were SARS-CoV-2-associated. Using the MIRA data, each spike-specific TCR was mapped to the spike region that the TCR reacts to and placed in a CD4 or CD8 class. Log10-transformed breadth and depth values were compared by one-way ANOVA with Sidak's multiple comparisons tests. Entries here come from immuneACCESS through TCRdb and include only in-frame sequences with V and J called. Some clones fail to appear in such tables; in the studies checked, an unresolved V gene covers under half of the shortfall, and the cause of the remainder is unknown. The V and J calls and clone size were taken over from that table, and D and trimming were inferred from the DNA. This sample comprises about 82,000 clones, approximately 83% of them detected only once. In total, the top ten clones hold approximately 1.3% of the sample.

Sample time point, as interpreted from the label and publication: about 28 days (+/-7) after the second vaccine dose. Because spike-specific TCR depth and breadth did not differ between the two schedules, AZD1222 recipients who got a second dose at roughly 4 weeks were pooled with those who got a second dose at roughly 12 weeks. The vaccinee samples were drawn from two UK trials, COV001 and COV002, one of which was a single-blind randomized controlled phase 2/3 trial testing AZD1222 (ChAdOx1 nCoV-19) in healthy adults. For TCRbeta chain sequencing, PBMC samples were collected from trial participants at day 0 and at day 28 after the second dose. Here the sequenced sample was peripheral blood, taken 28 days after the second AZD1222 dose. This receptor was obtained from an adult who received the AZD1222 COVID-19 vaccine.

The CDR3 region has the sequence CAISEQQGNYGYTF. The nucleotide sequence reads TGTGCCATCAGTGAGCAACAGGGGAACTATGGCTACACCTTC. The rearranged chain carries TRBV10-3 and TRBJ1-2; a stretch of 7 junction bases matches TRBD1. CDR1 and CDR2 are drawn from the germline V gene: ENHRY, SYGVKD. The CDR3 numbers 14 residues from cysteine through phenylalanine. CDR3 DNA is the only sequence kept; it has 42 bases, read in frame from the first base. V is pruned by 2 bases and J by 2 bases, leaving 2 bases of the junction without a gene match.